The rows below give T cell receptor beta chains drawn from one sample of a study of T-cell reconstitution after alpha-beta-depleted transplantation in children. MiXCR, run by TCRdb on the PCR reads, gives a single entry per CDR3 protein. Among about 190,000 distinct CDR3 sequences listed, over 8.5% were seen once. The source material was PBMCs, sampled before TCRalphabeta/CD19-depleted stem cell transplant. The source is a boy aged 2 to 10 with acute myeloid leukemia, due to receive a stem cell transplant. Each CDR3 is given with its conserved first and last residue. A D gene is named only where the DNA matches it firmly. Not every row has a clone size; where given, it reads once, few, many or a size class.

D gene	clone size	V gene	J gene	CDR3 protein	CDR3 DNA
-	many	TRBV4-1	TRBJ1-5	CASSQQVSGNQPQHF	TGCGCCAGCAGCCAACAGGTCAGCGGCAATCAGCCCCAGCATTTT
TRBD1	many	TRBV28	TRBJ2-4	CASSHLTGVAKNIQYF	TGTGCCAGCAGTCACCTGACAGGGGTGGCCAAAAACATTCAGTACTTC
-	many	TRBV11-2	TRBJ2-2	CASSLSPAYWANTGELFF	TGTGCCAGCAGCTTATCACCCGCTTACTGGGCGAACACCGGGGAGCTGTTTTTT
-	many	TRBV3-1	TRBJ1-2	CASNMDGFNYGYTF	TGTGCCAGCAACATGGACGGATTTAACTATGGCTACACCTTC
-	many	TRBV20-1	TRBJ1-5	CSARPNGGNQPQHF	TGCAGTGCTAGACCAAACGGGGGGAATCAGCCCCAGCATTTT
TRBD2	-	TRBV11-2	TRBJ2-5	CASSAGGSETQYF	TGTGCCAGCAGCGCGGGGGGTTCGGAGACCCAGTACTTC
TRBD1	many	TRBV4-1	TRBJ2-5	CASSPNPGTEETQYF	TGCGCCAGCAGCCCGAACCCAGGGACAGAAGAGACCCAGTACTTC
TRBD1	many	TRBV27	TRBJ1-5	CASSLAGTGIQPQHF	TGTGCCAGCAGTTTGGCCGGGACAGGCATTCAGCCCCAGCATTTT
-	many	TRBV10-2	TRBJ2-1	CASKVSSYNEQFF	TGCGCCAGCAAGGTGAGCTCCTACAATGAGCAGTTCTTC
-	many	TRBV5-1	TRBJ2-7	CASSGGTTYEQYF	TGCGCCAGCAGCGGCGGGACAACCTACGAGCAGTACTTC
-	many	TRBV5-6	TRBJ1-2	CASRRGFLNYGYTF	TGTGCCAGCCGCCGGGGTTTTCTTAACTATGGCTACACCTTC
TRBD2	many	TRBV7-8	TRBJ2-3	CASSPGTSGKIMPTDTQYF	TGTGCCAGCAGCCCGGGGACTAGCGGCAAAATCATGCCCACAGATACGCAGTATTTT
TRBD2	many	TRBV5-1	TRBJ2-7	CASSDRTSGISYEQYF	TGCGCCAGCAGCGACCGGACTAGCGGGATCTCCTACGAGCAGTACTTC
TRBD1	many	TRBV29-1	TRBJ2-1	CSVRDRGEYNEQFF	TGCAGCGTTCGAGACAGGGGGGAATACAATGAGCAGTTCTTC
-	many	TRBV7-2	TRBJ2-1	CASTTQSYNEQFF	TGTGCCAGCACCACACAGTCCTACAATGAGCAGTTCTTC
-	many	TRBV4-1	TRBJ2-1	CASSQELVYNEQFF	TGCGCCAGCAGCCAGGAGCTAGTGTACAATGAGCAGTTCTTC
TRBD1	many	TRBV19	TRBJ1-1	CASGQGVEAFF	TGTGCCAGCGGACAGGGGGTTGAAGCTTTCTTT
-	few	TRBV15	TRBJ2-5	CATSRGPAGETQYF	TGTGCCACCAGCAGAGGCCCCGCGGGGGAGACCCAGTACTTC
-	many	TRBV5-1	TRBJ2-3	CASSLQRGSTDTQYF	TGCGCCAGCAGCTTGCAACGCGGTAGCACAGATACGCAGTATTTT
TRBD2	many	TRBV9	TRBJ2-1	CASSDGLAGGRYNEQFF	TGTGCCAGCAGCGACGGACTAGCGGGGGGTCGTTACAATGAGCAGTTCTTC
TRBD2	many	TRBV10-3	TRBJ2-3	CATTAGGGDTQYF	TGTGCCACAACGGCGGGGGGGGGAGATACGCAGTATTTT
-	many	TRBV29-1	TRBJ2-7	CSVDPGNYEQYF	TGCAGCGTTGATCCCGGCAACTACGAGCAGTACTTC
TRBD1	many	TRBV5-1	TRBJ1-6	CASSLRAGQGLRALHF	TGCGCCAGCAGCTTGAGAGCGGGACAGGGCCTCCGGGCCCTCCACTTT
-	many	TRBV20-1	TRBJ2-7	CSATGGGFYEQYF	TGCAGTGCTACAGGGGGGGGATTCTACGAGCAGTACTTC
-	many	TRBV4-1	TRBJ2-1	CASSQDGHEQFF	TGCGCCAGCAGCCAAGATGGTCATGAGCAGTTCTTC
-	many	TRBV29-1	TRBJ2-7	CSVTGFSYEQYF	TGCAGCGTGACCGGGTTTTCCTACGAGCAGTACTTC
-	many	TRBV20-1	TRBJ1-6	CSARDPTGLNSPLHF	TGCAGTGCTAGAGATCCCACAGGTCTCAATTCACCCCTCCACTTT
-	many	TRBV6-5	TRBJ2-1	CASSSRGTQLYNEQFF	TGTGCCAGCAGTTCCCGAGGGACCCAACTTTACAATGAGCAGTTCTTC
-	many	TRBV12-3/TRBV12-4	TRBJ2-3	CASSAGSTDTQYF	TGTGCCAGCAGTGCAGGGAGCACAGATACGCAGTATTTT
TRBD1	few	TRBV12-3/TRBV12-4	TRBJ1-1	CASRGTGRTTEAFF	TGTGCCAGCAGGGGGACAGGACGGACCACTGAAGCTTTCTTT
-	many	TRBV28	TRBJ2-2	CASTLGGSRELFF	TGTGCCAGCACCCTAGGGGGGAGCAGGGAGCTGTTTTTT
-	many	TRBV20-1	TRBJ2-2	CSAGRANTGELFF	TGCAGTGCCGGACGGGCGAACACCGGGGAGCTGTTTTTT
TRBD1	many	TRBV28	TRBJ2-1	CASRGQGSHEQFF	TGTGCCAGCCGCGGACAGGGGAGCCATGAGCAGTTCTTC
-	many	TRBV27	TRBJ1-1	CASSWGEGTEAFF	TGCGCCAGCAGCTGGGGTGAGGGCACTGAAGCTTTCTTT
-	many	TRBV4-2	TRBJ1-1	CASSQLPVNTEAFF	TGTGCCAGCAGCCAACTTCCGGTGAACACTGAAGCTTTCTTT
-	many	TRBV6-6	TRBJ2-5	CASRPMGETQYF	TGTGCCAGCAGACCAATGGGCGAGACCCAGTACTTC
TRBD2	many	TRBV20-1	TRBJ2-1	CSARGTSGDNYNEQFF	TGCAGTGCTAGAGGGACTAGCGGAGACAACTACAATGAGCAGTTCTTC
-	-	TRBV3-1	TRBJ2-1	CATCQDERGVAYNEQFF	TGTGCCACCTGCCAAGATGAACGCGGGGTGGCCTACAATGAGCAGTTCTTC
-	-	TRBV29-1	TRBJ1-2	CSVRTDSNYGYTF	TGCAGCGTGCGAACAGACAGTAACTATGGCTACACCTTC
TRBD2	few	TRBV20-1	TRBJ2-1	CCARSALTSGTDNEQFF	TGCTGTGCTAGATCGGCCCTCACTAGCGGGACCGACAATGAGCAGTTCTTC
-	many	TRBV5-1	TRBJ2-1	CASREADSYNEQFF	TGCGCCAGCAGGGAGGCAGATTCCTACAATGAGCAGTTCTTC
TRBD1	many	TRBV6-5	TRBJ2-2	CASSFSGGTGELFF	TGTGCCAGCAGTTTTTCAGGGGGCACCGGGGAGCTGTTTTTT
-	many	TRBV27	TRBJ2-5	CASSLYLGETQYF	TGTGCCAGCAGTTTATATCTGGGGGAGACCCAGTACTTC